This TCR beta chain was observed in a study of graft-versus-host responses after intestinal transplantation. Produced via immunoSEQ multiplex PCR; TCRdb's table is partial and in-frame only. The sample lists tens of thousands of clones, approximately 94% occurring once. Regarding the study as a whole: Individuals carrying graft-donor T cell macrochimerism showed high graft-versus-host to host-versus-graft clonal ratios in allografts. Some GvH clones were seen earlier in gut or blood, suggesting intestinal origin. The highest levels of circulating GvH clones went along with early declines in HvG clones after transplant.

Turning to this clone: Its antigen is unknown.

The CDR3 is made up of 13 amino acids. The V and J ends lost 11 bases and 2 bases, in that order; junction bases with no gene match: 6. Germline lookup yields CDR1 SNHLY and CDR2 FYNNEI. This clonotype was sampled from a human donor who was the organ donor for an intestinal transplant. This chain joins TRBV2 and TRBJ2-1, with 7 nucleotides matching TRBD2. Sequences were derived from unstimulated CD4+ T cells sorted from spleen or lymph node cells, sampled before transplant. The CDR3, as DNA: TGTGCCGGGGGGAGGGGAGCCTACAATGAGCAGTTCTTC. Translated, it gives CAGGRGAYNEQFF.